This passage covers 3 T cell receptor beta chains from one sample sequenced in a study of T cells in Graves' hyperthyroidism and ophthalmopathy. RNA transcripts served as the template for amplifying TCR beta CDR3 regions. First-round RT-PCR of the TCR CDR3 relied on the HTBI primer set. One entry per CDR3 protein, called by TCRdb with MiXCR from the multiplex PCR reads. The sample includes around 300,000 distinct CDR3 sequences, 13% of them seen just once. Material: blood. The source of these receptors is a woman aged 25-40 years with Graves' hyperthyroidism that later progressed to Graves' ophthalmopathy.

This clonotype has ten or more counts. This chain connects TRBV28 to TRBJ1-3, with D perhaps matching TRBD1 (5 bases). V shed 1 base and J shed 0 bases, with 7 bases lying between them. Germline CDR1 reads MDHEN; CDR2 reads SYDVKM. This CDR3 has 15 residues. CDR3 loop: CASSLLRGSGNTIYF. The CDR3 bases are TGTGCCAGCAGTTTATTAAGGGGCTCTGGAAACACCATATATTTT.

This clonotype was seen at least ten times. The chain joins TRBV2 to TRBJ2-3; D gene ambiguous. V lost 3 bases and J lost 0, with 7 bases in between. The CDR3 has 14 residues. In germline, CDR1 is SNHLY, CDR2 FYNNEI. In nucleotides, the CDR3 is TGTGCCAGCAGTGAGCAGATTAGCACAGATACGCAGTATTTT. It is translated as CASSEQISTDTQYF.

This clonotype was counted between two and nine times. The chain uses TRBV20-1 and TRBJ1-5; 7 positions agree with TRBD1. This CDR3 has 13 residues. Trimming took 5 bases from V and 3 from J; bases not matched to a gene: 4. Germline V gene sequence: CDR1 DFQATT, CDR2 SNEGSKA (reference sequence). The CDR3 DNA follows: TGCAGTGCTCCAGGGGGATTCAATCAGCCCCAGCATTTT. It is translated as CSAPGGFNQPQHF.